These 21 T cell receptor beta chains were sequenced from one sample in a study of T cells in Graves' hyperthyroidism and ophthalmopathy. Amplification of TCR beta CDR3 regions was performed using RNA transcripts as template. HTBI primers drove first-round RT-PCR of the TCR CDR3. TCRdb passed the multiplex PCR reads through MiXCR, listing each CDR3 protein once. The sample gives about 610,000 distinct CDR3 sequences, about 45% of which show up once; around 7.7% is in the top ten. Sequencing input: peripheral blood or thyroid tissue (not recorded which). All receptors come from a woman aged 18-29 years with Graves' hyperthyroidism.

The J gene is TRBJ2-7, the V gene TRBV7-3; tentative D call: TRBD2 (6 bases). The germline gives CDR1 SGHTA, CDR2 FQGTGA. Trimming stripped 0 bases from V and 5 bases from J, with 8 bases between. This CDR3 has 13 residues. Here the CDR3 reads CASSLTSGDEQYF. The CDR3 nucleotides read TGTGCCAGCAGCTTAACCTCGGGGGACGAGCAGTACTTC.

This chain connects TRBV19 to TRBJ2-7, with a possible D match to TRBD2 (6 bases). The CDR3 length is 16 residues. V lost 6 bases to trimming and J lost 2 bases, with 20 bases between them. Germline lookup yields CDR1 LNHDA and CDR2 SQIVND (reference sequence). The CDR3 region has the DNA TGTGCCAGTAGGATCCGAGGGGACTTTTCCGCCTACGAGCAGTACTTC. It specifies CASRIRGDFSAYEQYF. The entire variable domain, with the rest obtained from reference TRBV19 and TRBJ2-7, is as follows: DGGITQSPKYLFRKEGQNVTLSCEQNLNHDAMYWYRQDPGQGLRLIYYSQIVNDFQKGDIAEGYSVSREKKESFPLTVTSAQKNPTAFYLCASRIRGDFSAYEQYFGPGTRLTVT.

This clonotype has a count of ten or more. The chain couples TRBV4-2 to TRBJ2-5, with 12 bases identical to TRBD2. V shed 5 bases and J 8 bases; nucleotides not matched to a gene: 15. The germline V gene has CDR1 LGHNA and CDR2 YNFKEQ. This CDR3 comprises 17 residues. The CDR3 here is CASSWLAGGPTVGTQYF. CDR3 coding DNA: TGTGCCAGCAGCTGGCTAGCGGGAGGGCCAACCGTAGGAACCCAGTACTTC.

A single count supports this clonotype. J is TRBJ2-7 and V is TRBV7-3, with 7 positions matching TRBD2. V trimming: 2 bases; J trimming: 7 bases; junction bases outside the gene matches: 11. Germline assignment: CDR1 SGHTA and CDR2 FQGTGA. The CDR3 has 15 residues. The chain's CDR3 is CASSLDWSGTGEQYF. The CDR3 DNA reads TGTGCCAGCAGCTTAGATTGGAGCGGGACGGGAGAGCAGTACTTC.

This chain links TRBV5-4 with TRBJ2-5; no definite D call. The J call may be mistaken, given a closer DNA end match to TRBJ2-1. There are 14 residues in the CDR3. Per the germline V gene, CDR1 is SGHNT and CDR2 is YYREEE (reference sequence). The CDR3: CASSLVGLLTEQFF. The CDR3 bases are TGTGCCAGCAGCTTGGTCGGGCTTCTCACTGAGCAGTTCTTC.

This clonotype occurred many times. The chain uses TRBV6-6 and TRBJ1-4; TRBD1 might be the D (5 bases). V was shortened by 6 bases and J by 5 bases, with 28 bases between the two germline ends. CDR3 length: 19 amino acids. CDR1 MNHNY and CDR2 SVGAGI come from the germline V gene (reference sequence). The CDR3 DNA is TGTGCCAGCAGAGACGTCGGGGGGAGTCCATCCCAATTAAATGAAAAACTGTTTTTT. It is translated as CASRDVGGSPSQLNEKLFF.

Comment on this clonotype: A much larger clone sits a single nucleotide away, making a read error possible. This rearrangement joins TRBV7-8 to TRBJ1-5, with 7 nucleotides matching TRBD1. Germline V gene sequence: CDR1 SGHVS, CDR2 FQNEAQ. The CDR3 runs 17 residues. CDR3 coding DNA: TGTGCCGGCAGCCTAACCCGGGACAGCTTTGGCAATCAGCCCCAGCATTTT. Its translation: CAGSLTRDSFGNQPQHF.

This clonotype was found many times. CDR3 coding DNA: TGTGCCAGCAGCTTAATTTGGGGAGAGACCCAGTACTTC. It is translated as CASSLIWGETQYF. The chain joins TRBV7-2 to TRBJ2-5; unclear D gene. V was clipped by 2 bases and J by 4 bases, with 8 bases between them. Per germline, CDR1 SGHTA and CDR2 FQGNSA. The CDR3 consists of 13 residues.

This clonotype came up many times. The chain couples TRBV7-3 to TRBJ2-2; possibly TRBD2 for D (5 bases). The CDR3 is made up of 14 amino acids. Trimming cost V 3 bases and J 4 bases, with 9 bases left between them. The germline V gene has CDR1 SGHTA and CDR2 FQGTGA. The CDR3 region has the DNA TGTGCCAGCAGCTTTGACTATCTCACCGGGGAGCTGTTTTTT. Its protein is CASSFDYLTGELFF.

This clonotype came up a few times. The gene calls are TRBV12-3 or TRBV12-4 and TRBJ2-3; possibly TRBD2 for D (6 bases). V lost 5 bases to trimming and J lost 2 bases, with 20 bases between them. The CDR3 spans 17 residues. The DNA of the CDR3 is TGTGCCAGCAGTCCCTTGGGAGCGGGCCGCCCCACAGATACGCAGTATTTT. As protein: CASSPLGAGRPTDTQYF.

This clonotype was detected only once. The chain couples TRBV20-1 to TRBJ1-1, with TRBD1 matching 9 bases. Germline CDR1 and CDR2: DFQATT and SNEGSKA (reference sequence). After removal of 6 bases from V and 5 bases from J, the junction contained 4 bases not matched to a gene. The CDR3 totals 12 residues. This CDR3 reads CSASTGGTEAFF. The CDR3 DNA is TGCAGTGCGTCGACAGGGGGTACTGAAGCTTTCTTT.

This sequence joins TRBV29-1 and TRBJ1-1; possibly TRBD1 for D (6 bases). Trimming removed 7 bases from V and 4 bases from J, with 13 bases in between. Germline lookup yields CDR1 SQVTM and CDR2 ANQGSEA. This CDR3 spans 12 amino acids. The CDR3 is CSARQVGTEAFF. DNA for the CDR3: TGCAGCGCTAGACAGGTCGGCACTGAAGCTTTCTTT. The full variable domain, rest sourced from reference TRBV29-1 and TRBJ1-1, is SAVISQKPSRDICQRGTSLTIQCQVDSQVTMMFWYRQQPGQSLTLIATANQGSEATYESGFVIDKFPISRPNLTFSTLTVSNMSPEDSSIYLCSARQVGTEAFFGQGTRLTVV.

This clonotype was detected only a few times. CDR3 sequence reads: CASSPRGITNEKLFF. The CDR3 DNA sequence: TGTGCCAGCAGCCCCCGGGGGATAACTAATGAAAAACTGTTTTTT. The rearrangement links TRBV3-1 to TRBJ1-4; tentatively, D is TRBD1 (5 bases). From germline, CDR1 is LGHDT and CDR2 YNNKEL (reference sequence). The CDR3 contains 15 residues. V shed 4 bases and J shed 1 base, with 10 bases lying between them.

This chain connects TRBV25-1 to TRBJ1-1, with D possibly matching TRBD1 (5 bases). The CDR3 length is 13 residues. Germline V gene sequence: CDR1 MGHDK, CDR2 SYGVNS. The CDR3 DNA follows: TGTGCTAGACGGGGGTCTATGAACACTGAAGCTTTCTTT. Its translation is CARRGSMNTEAFF.

This clonotype was observed many times. This sequence joins TRBV5-1 and TRBJ1-6; D is undetermined. Per the germline V gene, CDR1 is SGHRS and CDR2 is YFSETQ. V was cut by 4 bases and J by 6 bases, with 17 bases left in between. The CDR3 totals 16 residues. CDR3 residues: CASSLRPTGPNSPLHF. For the CDR3, the DNA is TGCGCCAGCAGCCTGCGACCGACCGGGCCTAATTCACCCCTCCACTTT.

This clonotype was observed at least ten times. The V gene is TRBV12-3 or TRBV12-4, the J gene TRBJ2-5; 9 positions match TRBD2. With V trimmed by 1 base and J by 0 bases, 0 bases remained unmatched. The CDR3 loop spans 15 amino acids. CDR3 nucleotides: TGTGCCAGCAGTTTAGGACTAGCGGACCAAGAGACCCAGTACTTC. Translating it yields CASSLGLADQETQYF.

V and J are TRBV20-1 and TRBJ2-3, with 9 bases that match TRBD2. CDR3 length: 17 residues. The J segment lost 4 bases and the V segment lost 1 base, leaving 12 bases of the junction unmatched. The germline V gene has CDR1 DFQATT and CDR2 SNEGSKA (reference sequence). CDR3 region: CSARVPEKAGGADTQYF. The CDR3 coding sequence is TGCAGTGCTAGAGTCCCCGAAAAAGCGGGAGGAGCAGATACGCAGTATTTT.

The CDR3 sequence: CASSEAGRGGKLFF. CDR3 coding DNA: TGTGCCAGCAGTGAAGCAGGCAGGGGTGGAAAACTGTTTTTT. The chain employs TRBV2 and TRBJ1-4; tentative D call: TRBD1 (6 bases). Between the trimmed V and J ends, which lost 0 bases and 10 bases, there was a span of 12 bases. Germline assignment: CDR1 SNHLY and CDR2 FYNNEI. The CDR3 loop spans 14 amino acids.

On this clonotype itself: The CDR3 does not close with the conserved phenylalanine or tryptophan, likely indicating a read error. The CDR3 DNA is TGCGCCAGCAGCAACCCTCCGCTAGCGGAGTTCGACGGGGAGCTGTTTCTT. Its translation: CASSNPPLAEFDGELFL. The chain uses TRBV5-1 and TRBJ2-2; 7 bases agree with TRBD2. Losses at the gene ends were 4 bases for V and 7 bases for J; bases not matched to a gene: 16. CDR3 length: 17 amino acids. Germline CDR1 is SGHRS and CDR2 is YFSETQ.

On this clonotype itself: Just one base apart from a much larger clone, this may be a read error. This chain uses TRBV30 with TRBJ1-2; D gene uncertain. The CDR3 extends over 14 amino acids. The ends were cut back, 0 bases at V and 5 bases at J, with 13 bases in the middle. The germline V gene has CDR1 GTSNPN and CDR2 SVGIG (reference sequence). CDR3 in DNA: TGTGCCTGGAGTGTACGTCTCGTTGGGTATGGCTACACCTTC. The encoded protein is CAWSVRLVGYGYTF. The full variable domain, with the rest looked up from reference TRBV30 and TRBJ1-2, is SQTIHQWPATLVQPVGSPLSLECTVEGTSNPNLYWYRQAAGRGLQLLFYSVGIGQISSEVPQNLSASRPQDRQFILSSKKLLLSDSGFYLCAWSVRLVGYGYTFGSGTRLTVV.

This chain joins TRBV29-1 and TRBJ1-5, with TRBD1 identical over 8 bases. The germline V gene encodes CDR1 SQVTM and CDR2 ANQGSEA. The CDR3 runs 14 residues. After removal of 8 bases from V and 2 bases from J, the junction contained 8 bases not matched to a gene. The CDR3, as DNA: TGCAGCTTGGCCGGACAGGGTGGCAATCAGCCCCAGCATTTT. It codes for CSLAGQGGNQPQHF. Complete variable domain (other parts from reference TRBV29-1 and TRBJ1-5): SAVISQKPSRDICQRGTSLTIQCQVDSQVTMMFWYRQQPGQSLTLIATANQGSEATYESGFVIDKFPISRPNLTFSTLTVSNMSPEDSSIYLCSLAGQGGNQPQHFGDGTRLSIL.